Listed here are 19 T cell receptor beta chains from one sample, sequenced in a study of regulatory T cells in long-lasting Graves disease. Time point: newly diagnosed GD, antithyroid drugs for less than 3 months. The TCR library was made from RNA that had been extracted from PBMCs in TRIzol. Libraries of TCR beta came from iRepertoire HTBI primers plus Arm-PCR of CDR3 regions. TCRdb reprocessed the multiplex PCR reads via MiXCR and lists one record per CDR3 protein. The data hold about 620,000 distinct CDR3 sequences, with less than 20% observed a single time. These same records also appear under a second study, on T cells in Graves' hyperthyroidism and ophthalmopathy.

The input for sequencing was peripheral blood mononuclear cells (PBMCs), taken at new diagnosis, from a patient treated with antithyroid drugs. These receptors all come from a woman under 40 with Graves disease.

Ten or more counts support this clonotype. The V and J genes are TRBV11-2 and TRBJ2-7, with 7 nucleotides matching TRBD2. J gave up 6 bases and V 4 bases, and 15 bases lay outside the gene matches. Germline V lookup: CDR1 SGHAT, CDR2 FQNNGV. The CDR3 extends over 16 amino acids. CDR3 in amino acids: CASSSISGRDGFEQYF. In DNA, the CDR3 is TGTGCCAGCAGCTCTATATCGGGGAGGGATGGGTTCGAGCAGTACTTC. Supplemented by reference TRBV11-2 and TRBJ2-7, the full variable domain reads EAGVAQSPRYKIIEKRQSVAFWCNPISGHATLYWYQQILGQGPKLLIQFQNNGVVDDSQLPKDRFSAERLKGVDSTLKIQPAKLEDSAVYLCASSSISGRDGFEQYFGPGTRLTVT.

Details on this clonotype: It may be a read error: a sequence one base away is much more abundant. The CDR3 end shows no conserved phenylalanine or tryptophan, and so a read error is likely. The V gene is TRBV5-1, the J gene TRBJ2-7; TRBD1 is a possible D gene (5 bases). Trimming took 0 bases from V and 2 from J, leaving 9 bases between them. Per germline, CDR1 SGHRS and CDR2 YFSETQ. The CDR3 is 14 amino acids. CDR3 amino acids: CASSLEGLPYEQYS. The CDR3 region has the DNA TGCGCCAGCAGCTTGGAGGGGCTTCCCTACGAGCAGTACTCC.

The table lists this clonotype with a few counts. One end of the junction does not line up with germline, which may come from a read error. The chain links TRBV5-1 to TRBJ2-7; D possibly corresponds to TRBD1 (5 bases). CDR3 length: 12 residues. CDR1 SGHRS and CDR2 YFSETQ come from the germline V gene. CDR3: CASSLENVGHHF. The CDR3 DNA follows: TGCGCCAGCAGCTTGGAAAATGTCGGACACCACTTC. The variable domain in full, with the rest retrieved from reference TRBV5-1 and TRBJ2-7, is KAGVTQTPRYLIKTRGQQVTLSCSPISGHRSVSWYQQTPGQGLQFLFEYFSETQRNKGNFPGRFSGRQFSNSRSEMNVSTLELGDSALYLCASSLENVGHHFGPGTRLTVT.

This clonotype has more than one count but fewer than ten. The rearrangement uses TRBV19 and TRBJ2-1; D unresolved. Trimming took off 4 bases at V and 9 bases at J, with 10 bases between the two ends. This CDR3 contains 12 residues. The germline V gene encodes CDR1 LNHDA and CDR2 SQIVND (reference sequence). The CDR3 is CASSRVAGEQFF. CDR3 in DNA: TGTGCCAGTAGTAGGGTAGCAGGTGAGCAGTTCTTC.

This clonotype was seen at least ten times. V usage is TRBV27 and J usage is TRBJ2-5; 7 positions match TRBD1. The CDR3 totals 16 residues. V dropped 8 bases and J dropped 2; count of bases not matched to a gene: 14. The germline CDR1 and CDR2 sequences are MNHEY and SMNVEV (reference sequence). The CDR3: CASYYFSQQGQETQYF. Written as DNA, the CDR3 is TGTGCCAGCTATTACTTCTCCCAACAGGGGCAAGAGACCCAGTACTTC.

This clonotype was found many times. This chain uses TRBV27 with TRBJ1-4; no firm D call. Germline V gives CDR1 MNHEY, CDR2 SMNVEV (reference sequence). Trimming removed 3 bases from V and 4 bases from J, with 9 bases in between. There are 14 residues in the CDR3. CDR3: CASSLVADNEKLFF. In nucleotides, the CDR3 is TGTGCCAGCAGTTTGGTAGCAGATAATGAAAAACTGTTTTTT.

This clonotype was counted many times. This chain joins TRBV9 and TRBJ1-1; D possibly corresponds to TRBD1 (6 bases). The length of the CDR3 is 14 residues. CDR1 and CDR2 from the germline V gene are SGDLS and YYNGEE. V lost 3 bases, J lost 3 bases, and 12 bases lay in between. The CDR3 DNA follows: TGTGCCAGCAGCGCCGGGACACACTACACTGAAGCTTTCTTT. Translation: CASSAGTHYTEAFF.

This clonotype appeared once. The CDR3 sequence is CASSQNRRVEAFF. CDR3 bases: TGTGCCAGCAGCCAGAACAGGAGAGTCGAAGCTTTCTTT. J is TRBJ1-1 and V is TRBV14; the D gene is possibly TRBD1 (5 bases). The CDR3 runs to 13 residues. The V gene's germline CDR1 is SGHDN and CDR2 FVKESK. V shed 3 bases and J shed 8 bases, with 13 bases lying between them. The variable domain in full, with the rest retrieved from reference TRBV14 and TRBJ1-1, is EAGVTQFPSHSVIEKGQTVTLRCDPISGHDNLYWYRRVMGKEIKFLLHFVKESKQDESGMPNNRFLAERTGGTYSTLKVQPAELEDSGVYFCASSQNRRVEAFFGQGTRLTVV.

This clonotype was observed at least ten times. This chain joins TRBV6-1 and TRBJ1-5; TRBD1 is a possible D gene (5 bases). From germline, CDR1 is MNHNS and CDR2 SASEGT. The germline V and J ends were trimmed by 2 bases and 1 base, with 18 bases remaining between them. This CDR3 contains 18 residues. The CDR3 region has the DNA TGTGCCAGCAGTGAAAGGGCCGGGGGGGTTTGGAGCAATCAGCCCCAGCATTTT. This encodes CASSERAGGVWSNQPQHF.

This clonotype was seen more than once but under ten times. In DNA, the CDR3 is TGCAGTGCTAGAGATGTTTGGCGGGCTTCCTACAATGAGCAGTTCTTC. Its protein product is CSARDVWRASYNEQFF. The V and J genes are TRBV20-1 and TRBJ2-1; perhaps TRBD2 as D (5 bases). CDR3 length: 16 residues. In germline, CDR1 is DFQATT, CDR2 SNEGSKA (reference sequence). V lost 0 bases and J 1 base, leaving 13 bases between the germline ends.

This clonotype was observed many times. The V call is TRBV6-5, the J call TRBJ1-1, with 7 bases lining up with TRBD1. With 1 base clipped from V and 4 bases from J, the junction kept 15 bases outside the gene matches. This CDR3 contains 18 residues. Germline V lookup: CDR1 MNHEY, CDR2 SVGAGI. CDR3 DNA sequence: TGTGCCAGCAGTTACTACGACAAGACAGGGTGGAGGATCACTGAAGCTTTCTTT. Translated, it gives CASSYYDKTGWRITEAFF.

This clonotype occurred a few times. A read error may explain this, as a much larger clone is one base away. The rearrangement uses TRBV27 and TRBJ1-2; possible D gene TRBD1, 5 bases. This CDR3 is built from 12 residues. Germline CDR1 MNHEY, CDR2 SMNVEV (reference sequence). Deletions cut 7 bases from V and 2 bases from J, with 8 bases between. Here the CDR3 reads CASKEGNYGYTF. The CDR3 DNA sequence: TGTGCCAGCAAGGAGGGGAACTATGGCTACACCTTC.

This clonotype occurred many times. The V call is TRBV7-8, the J call TRBJ2-2; the match to TRBD1 covers 7 bases. The CDR3 runs 15 residues. The junction had 6 bases not matched to a gene; V was cut back by 5 bases and J by 3 bases. Germline assignment: CDR1 SGHVS and CDR2 FQNEAQ. Written as DNA, the CDR3 is TGTGCCAGCAGCATGCGAGACAGGGACACCGGGGAGCTGTTTTTT. Translated: CASSMRDRDTGELFF.

The V and J genes are TRBV20-1 and TRBJ2-2; 9 nucleotides align to TRBD1. Germline CDR1 reads DFQATT; CDR2 reads SNEGSKA (reference sequence). The V gene end was trimmed by 4 bases and the J gene end by 7 bases; junction bases not matched to a gene: 4. The CDR3 has 13 amino acids. The chain's CDR3 is CSAKGQGIGELFF. In DNA form, the CDR3 reads TGCAGTGCTAAGGGACAGGGTATCGGGGAGCTGTTTTTT.

This clonotype was recorded at least ten times. This chain joins TRBV28 and TRBJ2-3, with 9 bases lining up with TRBD2. V lost 5 bases and J lost 4; bases outside the gene matches: 22. CDR1 and CDR2 from the germline V gene are MDHEN and SYDVKM. This CDR3 is built from 20 residues. The CDR3 spells CASSPPPLLGGGRVPDTQYF. DNA of the CDR3: TGTGCCAGCAGTCCCCCCCCCTTACTGGGCGGCGGGAGGGTTCCAGATACGCAGTATTTT. The entire variable domain, with the rest obtained from reference TRBV28 and TRBJ2-3, is as follows: DVKVTQSSRYLVKRTGEKVFLECVQDMDHENMFWYRQDPGLGLRLIYFSYDVKMKEKGDIPEGYSVSREKKERFSLILESASTNQTSMYLCASSPPPLLGGGRVPDTQYFGPGTRLTVL.

This clonotype was picked up many times. V and J are TRBV6-5 and TRBJ2-7; TRBD2 matches at 7 bases. The V gene's germline CDR1 is MNHEY and CDR2 SVGAGI. The V and J ends lost 2 bases and 6 bases, in that order; junction bases with no gene match: 13. This CDR3 comprises 16 residues. CDR3 sequence reads: CASSYGGGGSRPEQYF. DNA for the CDR3: TGTGCCAGCAGTTACGGTGGCGGCGGGAGTCGGCCCGAGCAGTACTTC.

This clonotype was seen a few times. The chain uses TRBV6-1 and TRBJ1-3; unclear D gene. Germline CDR1 is MNHNS and CDR2 is SASEGT. The length of the CDR3 is 15 residues. Trimming shortened V by 1 base and J by 4 bases, and 11 bases separated the two germline ends. CDR3 in amino acids: CASSEGQSGGNTIYF. The CDR3 coding sequence is TGTGCCAGCAGTGAAGGGCAATCTGGAGGAAACACCATATATTTT.

This rearrangement joins TRBV19 to TRBJ2-3, with a tentative D call TRBD2 (5 bases). The germline V gene has CDR1 LNHDA and CDR2 SQIVND (reference sequence). The CDR3 has 14 amino acids. Trimming stripped 3 bases from V and 3 bases from J, with 10 bases between. This chain's CDR3 is CASSIQLETDTQYF. CDR3 in DNA: TGTGCCAGTAGTATCCAACTAGAGACAGATACGCAGTATTTT.

The CDR3 nucleotides read TGTGCCAGCAGGGGAGCGGACAGGGGGCAAGAAGCTTTCTTT. Its translation: CASRGADRGQEAFF. The chain links TRBV28 to TRBJ1-1, with 11 bases aligning to TRBD1. The V gene end was trimmed by 6 bases and the J gene end by 8 bases; junction bases not matched to a gene: 8. In germline, CDR1 is MDHEN, CDR2 SYDVKM. The CDR3 runs 14 residues. Based on the CDR3 plus reference TRBV28 and TRBJ1-1, the full variable domain is DVKVTQSSRYLVKRTGEKVFLECVQDMDHENMFWYRQDPGLGLRLIYFSYDVKMKEKGDIPEGYSVSREKKERFSLILESASTNQTSMYLCASRGADRGQEAFFGQGTRLTVV.